These T cell receptor beta chains were read from a single sample in a study of early T cells in non-severe SARS-CoV-2 infection. TCRdb re-called the 5' RACE reads through MiXCR, storing one row per CDR3 protein. The sample holds fewer than 60,000 distinct CDR3 sequences, about 12% seen once. Material for sequencing was whole blood. Receptors originate from an adult who was a healthcare worker with PCR-confirmed SARS-CoV-2 infection or an uninfected control (not recorded which). CDR3s include the opening cysteine and the closing phenylalanine or tryptophan. The order of the fields is clone size, J gene, V gene, D gene, CDR3 DNA, CDR3 protein. D genes are given only for firm matches. For some rows the clone size is stated as once, few or many, or as a class when expanded; others skip it.

>NA|TRBJ2-1|TRBV6-6|TRBD2
TGTGCCAGCAGTCTCCTAGGGGGCGGGAGGGCCTACAATGAGCAGTTCTTC
CASSLLGGGRAYNEQFF
>few|TRBJ1-4|TRBV6-5|NA
TGTGCCAGCAGTTACGGGAAAAAACTGTTTTTT
CASSYGKKLFF
>few|TRBJ2-5|TRBV2|NA
TGTGCCAGCGCACCAACCCCAGAGACCCAGTACTTC
CASAPTPETQYF
>few|TRBJ2-7|TRBV14|NA
TGTGCCAGCAGCCAAGAGGCAGGACGCTCCTACGAGCAGTACTTC
CASSQEAGRSYEQYF
>many|TRBJ1-6|TRBV11-2|TRBD1
TGTGCCAGCAGCGCCTCAGACAGGGGGCCACCCCTCCACTTT
CASSASDRGPPLHF
>NA|TRBJ2-5|TRBV4-1|NA
TGCGCCAGCAGCCAAGATCCGAGCGTAGAGACCCAGTACTTC
CASSQDPSVETQYF
>NA|TRBJ1-5|TRBV4-2|NA
TGTGCCAGCAGCCAAGTGACGTCTCAGCCCCAGCATTTT
CASSQVTSQPQHF
>NA|TRBJ2-1|TRBV12-3/TRBV12-4|TRBD2
TGTGCCAGTGGGACTAGCGGGAACAATGAGCAGTTCTTC
CASGTSGNNEQFF
>few|TRBJ2-7|TRBV29-1|NA
TGCAGCGCCAAACAGGGTGGGAGATACGAGCAGTACTTC
CSAKQGGRYEQYF
>many|TRBJ1-1|TRBV6-6|NA
TGTGCCACCAAGACAGTTAGAGCTGAAGCTTTCTTT
CATKTVRAEAFF
>NA|TRBJ1-3|TRBV12-3/TRBV12-4|NA
TGTGCCAGCAGTTTAAGTCAGGGGAACACCATATATTTT
CASSLSQGNTIYF
>NA|TRBJ2-7|TRBV7-9|NA
TGTGCCAGCAGCTCAGGACGGGACTCCTACGAGCAGTACTTC
CASSSGRDSYEQYF
>many|TRBJ1-5|TRBV18|NA
TGTGCCAGCTCACCGCCGGCAGTCCGTGGCAATCAGCCCCAGCATTTT
CASSPPAVRGNQPQHF
>few|TRBJ1-1|TRBV5-1|NA
TGCGCCAGCAGCTTATTGGCTGGGGGCACTGAAGCTTTCTTT
CASSLLAGGTEAFF
>NA|TRBJ2-3|TRBV7-2|NA
TGTGCCAGCAGCTATGGGACTAGCACAGATACGCAGTATTTT
CASSYGTSTDTQYF
>NA|TRBJ2-7|TRBV28|NA
TGTGCTAGCACGTGGGGACTGGTGTACGAGCAGTACTTC
CASTWGLVYEQYF
>NA|TRBJ2-7|TRBV20-1|TRBD1
TGCAGTGCTGGCCGACAGGGGAAGCACGAGCAGTACTTC
CSAGRQGKHEQYF
>medium-sized|TRBJ2-7|TRBV29-1|NA
TGCAGCGTTGAGGGCCCGGGCGGGGACCTCTCCTACGAGCAGTACTTC
CSVEGPGGDLSYEQYF
>NA|TRBJ2-7|TRBV12-3/TRBV12-4|TRBD2
TGTGCCAGCAGCTCCATTAGCGGGAGGTTCGGGGAGCAGTACTTC
CASSSISGRFGEQYF
>many|TRBJ2-1|TRBV6-5|NA
TGTGCCAGCTCGGCTAGCTCCTACAATGAGCAGTTCTTC
CASSASSYNEQFF
>NA|TRBJ2-2|TRBV10-2|NA
TGCGCCAGCAGCCTAGCAAACGGGGAGCTGTTTTTT
CASSLANGELFF
>many|TRBJ2-3|TRBV6-4|TRBD2
TGTGCCAGCAGTGCCGGGACTAGCGGGAGCACAGATACGCAGTATTTT
CASSAGTSGSTDTQYF
>few|TRBJ2-7|TRBV5-1|TRBD1
TGCGCCAGCAGCTTGAGGGGACAGGGGGCAGGTGAGCAGTACTTC
CASSLRGQGAGEQYF
>few|TRBJ1-2|TRBV18|TRBD1
TGTGCCAGCTCACCATCTACGGACAGGGGGCATGGCTACACCTTC
CASSPSTDRGHGYTF
>NA|TRBJ2-7|TRBV3-1|TRBD2
TGTGCCAGCGAAAAGCGGGGACGAACCTACGAGCAGTACTTC
CASEKRGRTYEQYF
>many|TRBJ2-5|TRBV29-1|NA
TGCAGCGTTGACGGGGGCGAGACCCAGTACTTC
CSVDGGETQYF
>many|TRBJ2-2|TRBV12-3/TRBV12-4|NA
TGTGCCAGCAGTTTTAGACGGGAGCTGTTTTTT
CASSFRRELFF
>NA|TRBJ2-1|TRBV7-2|TRBD2
TGTGCCAGCAGCGGTACGGGACTAGCGGGGGGGAATGAGCAGTTCTTC
CASSGTGLAGGNEQFF
>NA|TRBJ1-5|TRBV4-2|NA
TGTGCCAGCAGCCAAGATACCGGGGTGGTCAATCAGCCCCAGCATTTT
CASSQDTGVVNQPQHF
>NA|TRBJ2-4|TRBV9|TRBD1
TGTGCCAGCAGCTCACATCGGGACAGGACAAACATTCAGTACTTC
CASSSHRDRTNIQYF
>many|TRBJ2-2|TRBV7-3|NA
TGTGCCAGCAGCAAAACAGGGATCGGGGAGCTGTTTTTT
CASSKTGIGELFF
>many|TRBJ2-1|TRBV18|NA
TGTGCCAGCTCACCACCGGGGCCAAGGAATGAGCAGTTCTTC
CASSPPGPRNEQFF
>many|TRBJ1-2|TRBV4-1|NA
TGCGCCAGCAGCCAAGATAGGTACTATGGCTACACCTTC
CASSQDRYYGYTF
>many|TRBJ2-1|TRBV12-3/TRBV12-4|NA
TGTGCCAGCACAACGGGAGTTGAGCAGTTCTTC
CASTTGVEQFF
>many|TRBJ2-7|TRBV14|NA
TGTGCCAGCAGCCAAAGGACAGAGCGCTACGAGCAGTACTTC
CASSQRTERYEQYF
>many|TRBJ1-4|TRBV5-1|TRBD1
TGCGCCAGCAGCCCACAGGGGACCGGGGAAGGAAAACTGTTTTTT
CASSPQGTGEGKLFF
>few|TRBJ1-3|TRBV12-3/TRBV12-4|TRBD1
TGTGCCAGCAGCGGGACAGGGGCTGGAAACACCATATATTTT
CASSGTGAGNTIYF
>NA|TRBJ2-3|TRBV2|TRBD2
TGTGCCAGTACTAGCGGATCCACAGATACGCAGTATTTT
CASTSGSTDTQYF
>many|TRBJ1-6|TRBV20-1|NA
TGCAGTGCTAGAGTAGGGGGGTTGGTTTCACCCCTCCACTTT
CSARVGGLVSPLHF
>many|TRBJ2-1|TRBV7-2|NA
TGTGCCAGCAGCTTACGACAGATGTACAATGAGCAGTTCTTC
CASSLRQMYNEQFF
>few|TRBJ2-2|TRBV5-5|NA
TGTGCCAGCAGCTCGGAGGGGGTCACCGGGGAGCTGTTTTTT
CASSSEGVTGELFF
>many|TRBJ1-3|TRBV15|NA
TGTGCCACCAGCAGAGATCAGGGACGGGCGAGCACCATATATTTT
CATSRDQGRASTIYF
>NA|TRBJ2-7|TRBV11-2|TRBD2
TGTGCCAGCAGTCCACTAGCGGGGGGGCCGGGCGAGCAGTACTTC
CASSPLAGGPGEQYF
>few|TRBJ2-2|TRBV4-3|NA
TGCGCCAGCGCCGACACCGGGGAGCTGTTTTTT
CASADTGELFF
>many|TRBJ2-7|TRBV7-6|TRBD1
TGTGCCAGCAGCTTAAGACAGGGAATATACGAGCAGTACTTC
CASSLRQGIYEQYF
>few|TRBJ2-7|TRBV2|NA
TGTGCCAGCAGTGAAGCCCCAGGTATCTACGAGCAGTACTTC
CASSEAPGIYEQYF
>many|TRBJ2-1|TRBV7-2|NA
TGTGCCAGCAGCTTAGGACCCCTAGGGGTATACAATGAGCAGTTCTTC
CASSLGPLGVYNEQFF
>many|TRBJ1-6|TRBV20-1|TRBD1
TGCAGTGGCCTGACAGGGGGCGTTTTTAATTCACCCCTCCACTTT
CSGLTGGVFNSPLHF
>NA|TRBJ2-3|TRBV20-1|NA
TGCAGTGCCCCGGACTCGTCTAGCACAGATACGCAGTATTTT
CSAPDSSSTDTQYF
>NA|TRBJ1-1|TRBV5-1|NA
TGCGCCAGCAGCTCCCGTCAGGAGGCTGAAGCTTTCTTT
CASSSRQEAEAFF
>few|TRBJ2-3|TRBV29-1|NA
TGCAGCGTCCTTGCCCAGCAATCTAGCACAGATACGCAGTATTTT
CSVLAQQSSTDTQYF
>few|TRBJ2-1|TRBV20-1|TRBD2
TGCAGTGCTAGAGTCCGGCGGGAGGGGTCCTACAATGAGCAGTTCTTC
CSARVRREGSYNEQFF
>many|TRBJ2-1|TRBV5-4|NA
TGTGCCAGCAGCCCGGGACACCAAATTTCCTACAATGAGCAGTTCTTC
CASSPGHQISYNEQFF
>few|TRBJ2-3|TRBV7-2|NA
TGTGCCAGCAGCTTCCGGGCGGGCACAGATACGCAGTATTTT
CASSFRAGTDTQYF
>many|TRBJ2-2|TRBV29-1|NA
TGCAGCGTTGAATACCTAGCGTTGAACACCGGGGAGCTGTTTTTT
CSVEYLALNTGELFF
>NA|TRBJ2-2|TRBV29-1|TRBD1
TGCAGCGTGCCGGGACAGACGAACACCGGGGAGCTGTTTTTT
CSVPGQTNTGELFF
>many|TRBJ1-3|TRBV21-1|NA
TGTGCCAGCAGCCAGACCGACTCTGAAAACACCATATATTTT
CASSQTDSENTIYF
>many|TRBJ2-2|TRBV5-1|NA
TGCGCCAGCAGCTTGGGGACATTGAACACCGGGGAGCTGTTTTTT
CASSLGTLNTGELFF